Listed below are T cell receptor beta chains from one sample, sequenced in a study of shared clonotypes between healthy human individuals. Here immunoSEQ multiplex PCR was the method, and the copy in TCRdb shows in-frame clones only, minus some. The sample holds millions of clones, 85% to 95% seen once. The source material was naive CD8+ T cells from PBMCs. The receptors stem from a man aged 18 to 30 in good health. Some clones in this sample may be carry-over from other donors' samples. CDR3s include the opening cysteine and the closing phenylalanine or tryptophan. A D gene is named only where the DNA matches it firmly. A clone size is listed for some rows: how often the clone was seen (once, few, many), or a class if it is expanded.

- - 16 TRBJ2-2 TRBV6-5 TGTGCCAGCAGTTACTCGTCGGCTGCAGACACCGGGGAGCTGTTTTTT CASSYSSAADTGELFF
- TRBD1 14 TRBJ2-2 TRBV6-5 TGTGCCAGCACTGACGACAGGGACACCGGGGAGCTGTTTTTT CASTDDRDTGELFF
- - 17 TRBJ1-2 TRBV11-2 TGTGCCAGCAGCTCCCGGGAGGGAGGGCCCGGGAGGTATGGCTACACCTTC CASSSREGGPGRYGYTF
- - 13 TRBJ2-5 TRBV28 TGTGCCAGCAGTTTAGAGCTGACGGAGACCCAGTACTTC CASSLELTETQYF
- - 14 TRBJ1-5 TRBV27 TGTGCCAGCAGTTTATCCGCGTGGGGCCAGCCCCAGCATTTT CASSLSAWGQPQHF
- TRBD2 13 TRBJ2-1 TRBV27 TGTGCCAGCAGTGGGGCCGGGGGGAACGAGCAGTTCTTC CASSGAGGNEQFF
- TRBD2 16 TRBJ2-2 TRBV7-6 TGTGCCAGCAGATATCTAGCGGGAGGCGGCACCGGGGAGCTGTTTTTT CASRYLAGGGTGELFF
- TRBD2 16 TRBJ2-5 TRBV7-9 TGTGCCAGCAGTTCCACTAGCGGGAGGGCCCGGGAGACCCAGTACTTC CASSSTSGRARETQYF
- TRBD2 17 TRBJ2-7 TRBV29-1 TGCAGCGTTCTAGGAGGCCAGGGGACTAGCAGCTCCTACGAGCAGTACTTC CSVLGGQGTSSSYEQYF
- - 14 TRBJ2-7 TRBV30 TGTGCCTGGAGTGTAGTGCGGGGCGCCTACGAGCAGTACTTC CAWSVVRGAYEQYF
- TRBD2 15 TRBJ2-7 TRBV28 TGTGCCAGCAGCCGCTGGGGGACTAGCACCTACGAGCAGTACTTC CASSRWGTSTYEQYF
- - 13 TRBJ2-7 TRBV29-1 TGCAGCGCCGTGGGTGAGGGGACCTACGAGCAGTACTTC CSAVGEGTYEQYF
- TRBD1 13 TRBJ2-5 TRBV29-1 TGCAGCGTTGAGACAGGGGTCGTGAAGACCCAGTACTTC CSVETGVVKTQYF
- TRBD1 14 TRBJ1-1 TRBV19 TGTGCCAGTGGGGACAGGGTAGGGAACACTGAAGCTTTCTTT CASGDRVGNTEAFF
- TRBD1 14 TRBJ2-3 TRBV28 TGTGCCAGCAGCCCACAGGGGCGCACAGATACGCAGTATTTT CASSPQGRTDTQYF
once - 15 TRBJ1-2 TRBV4-3 TGCGCCAGCAGCCAAGATTGGCCATCCTTCTATGGCTACACCTTC CASSQDWPSFYGYTF
- TRBD2 14 TRBJ2-1 TRBV7-9 TGTGCCAGCAGAGGGACTAGCGGGAGACATGAGCAGTTCTTC CASRGTSGRHEQFF
once - 14 TRBJ2-4 TRBV27 TGTGCCAGCGCCCTCAGGGGCTCCAAAAACATTCAGTACTTC CASALRGSKNIQYF
- - 12 TRBJ2-7 TRBV9 TGTGCCAGCAGCTCCTCGGCTTACGAGCAGTACTTC CASSSSAYEQYF
- - 14 TRBJ1-5 TRBV27 TGTGCCAGCAGTTTATCGGCAGCACATCAGCCCCAGCATTTT CASSLSAAHQPQHF
- - 16 TRBJ2-2 TRBV6-6 TGTGCCAGCTGGGTGCCGAAACCGCCAGGTACCGGGGAGCTGTTTTTT CASWVPKPPGTGELFF
- - 18 TRBJ2-2 TRBV7-8 TGTGCCAGCAGCTTAATTTTTATTGGCGGAGTGAACACCGGGGAGCTGTTTTTT CASSLIFIGGVNTGELFF
- TRBD1 15 TRBJ2-3 TRBV13 TGTGCCAGCAGCCCCCGGGACAGGGGCGCAGATACGCAGTATTTT CASSPRDRGADTQYF
- - 13 TRBJ2-1 TRBV13 TGTGCCAGCAGCTTACAGGCAGGCCGGATCGAGTTCTTC CASSLQAGRIEFF
- TRBD1 15 TRBJ1-2 TRBV27 TGTGCCAGCAGTTCTCTCCAGGCACCAGGGGGCGGCTACACCTTC CASSSLQAPGGGYTF
- - 15 TRBJ1-1 TRBV27 TGTGCCAGTAGACTCCGGACATCCATGAACACTGAAGCTTTCTTT CASRLRTSMNTEAFF
- - 13 TRBJ2-2 TRBV18 TGTGCCAGCTCACCAGAGGGAACCGGGGAGCTGTTTTTT CASSPEGTGELFF
- - 18 TRBJ2-1 TRBV5-1 TGCGCCAGCAGCTCTCTTAGGACGGAACCAAGCTCCTACAATGAGCAGTTCTTC CASSSLRTEPSSYNEQFF
- TRBD2 13 TRBJ2-5 TRBV10-3 TGTGCCATCAGTGGGCGGGAGGAGGAGACCCAGTACTTC CAISGREEETQYF
- - 14 TRBJ2-5 TRBV7-3 TGTGCCAGCAGCTTACGGGAAAACCAAGAGACCCAGTACTTC CASSLRENQETQYF
- - 12 TRBJ2-1 TRBV7-9 TGTGCCAGCAGCGACACGGACAATGAGCAGTTCTTC CASSDTDNEQFF
- - 15 TRBJ2-1 TRBV7-8 TGTGCCAGCAGCTTCGTTCTAGCGACCAACAATGAGCAGTTCTTC CASSFVLATNNEQFF
- TRBD1 16 TRBJ1-5 TRBV7-2 TGTGCCAGCAGCTTGGATACAGGGGGCGTCGGTCAGCCCCAGCATTTT CASSLDTGGVGQPQHF
- TRBD2 16 TRBJ2-7 TRBV7-8 TGTGCCAGCAGCTTAGGGCTAGCGGGATTTTTCTACGAGCAGTACTTC CASSLGLAGFFYEQYF
- TRBD2 15 TRBJ2-7 TRBV9 TGTGCCAGCAGCCAAAGCGGGACGGGCTCCTACGAGCAGTACTTC CASSQSGTGSYEQYF
- - 17 TRBJ2-1 TRBV11-2 TGTGCCAGCAACCCGCTGGCGGGCCTCAGCTCCTACAATGAGCAGTTCTTC CASNPLAGLSSYNEQFF
- - 15 TRBJ1-2 TRBV27 TGTGCCAGCAGTTCGCAGTACGAGGAAATCTATGGCTACACCTTC CASSSQYEEIYGYTF
- TRBD2 17 TRBJ2-7 TRBV15 TGTGCCACCAGCAGAAAGATGTTAGGACTAGCAGTCTACGAGCAGTACTTC CATSRKMLGLAVYEQYF
- - 14 TRBJ2-1 TRBV5-6 TGTGCCAGCAGCTCAGAGACAGATTACAATGAGCAGTTCTTC CASSSETDYNEQFF
once - 13 TRBJ1-1 TRBV9 TGTGCCAGCAGCTCGGGGGTGAACACTGAAGCTTTCTTT CASSSGVNTEAFF
- - 16 TRBJ2-7 TRBV5-3 TGTGCCAGAAGCTTGTTTCAACAGGAACCCTTCTACGAGCAGTACTTC CARSLFQQEPFYEQYF
few - 13 TRBJ1-5 TRBV13 TGTGCCAGCAGCTTAACCCGGAATCAGCCCCAGCATTTT CASSLTRNQPQHF
- - 14 TRBJ1-5 TRBV6-6 TGTGCCAGCACCGATAACACTTATAATCAGCCCCAGCATTTT CASTDNTYNQPQHF
- - 13 TRBJ2-7 TRBV9 TGTGCCAGCAGCGTAGCCCGATCCTACGAGCAGTACTTC CASSVARSYEQYF
- - 13 TRBJ1-2 TRBV28 TGTGCCAGCAGACAGGGAGTTCGGTATGGCTACACCTTC CASRQGVRYGYTF
- - 15 TRBJ2-1 TRBV6-4 TGTGCCAGCAGTGACTCCCCGACAGGAACAAGTGAGCAGTTCTTC CASSDSPTGTSEQFF
- TRBD2 14 TRBJ2-5 TRBV6-1 TGTGCCAGCCGCGGGCTAGCGGGAGTGGAGACCCAGTACTTC CASRGLAGVETQYF
- - 13 TRBJ2-1 TRBV10-3 TGTGCCATCAGTCTTCCCGGGGACAATGAGCAGTTCTTC CAISLPGDNEQFF
- TRBD1 15 TRBJ2-7 TRBV27 TGTGCCAGCAGTTTTGGGACAGGGGGGAGCTACGAGCAGTACTTC CASSFGTGGSYEQYF
- TRBD1 16 TRBJ2-7 TRBV6-1 TGTGCCAGCAGTAAAGACAGGGAGATTTCCGCCTACGAGCAGTACTTC CASSKDREISAYEQYF
- - 13 TRBJ2-1 TRBV28 TGTGCCAGCAGTGGGACAACTTACAATGAGCAGTTCTTC CASSGTTYNEQFF